This T cell receptor beta chain emerged from a study of T-cell reconstitution after alpha-beta-depleted transplantation in children. General study results and limits: High day-60 TCRbeta diversity in some patients came from surviving recipient T cells and thymic progenitors. T-cell numbers and diversity one year post-transplant derived largely from freshly generated T cells. Expanded graft clones numbering several hundred reportedly gave rise to alpha-beta T cells about two months after transplant.

The germline V gene has CDR1 SGHTA and CDR2 FQGNSA. The CDR3 covers 17 residues. The V end was cut by 0 bases, the J end by 0 bases, with 9 bases between. TCRbeta library construction was performed incorporating unique molecular identifiers. Via MiXCR, TCRdb re-called the PCR reads, giving one row per CDR3 protein. The data contain about 340,000 distinct CDR3 sequences, around 15% of them singletons. This clonotype was recorded at least ten times. Its antigen is currently unknown. The TCR sequence derives from a male patient under 10 years old who had a stem cell transplant for acute lymphoblastic leukemia, so the T cells may come from the graft donor. The sequenced sample was PBMCs, mostly from graft donor cells, obtained 360 days after TCRalphabeta/CD19-depleted stem cell transplant. The rearrangement links TRBV7-2 to TRBJ2-6; D is unresolved. This chain's CDR3 is CASSLALTASGANVLTF. CDR3 bases: TGTGCCAGCAGCTTAGCGCTTACAGCCTCTGGGGCCAACGTCCTGACTTTC.